The sequence of this T cell receptor (beta chain) was determined in a study of shared clonotypes between healthy human individuals. The ends were cut back, 0 bases at V and 2 bases at J, with 9 bases in the middle. This CDR3 has 15 amino acids. Per the germline V gene, CDR1 is SGHTS and CDR2 is YDEGEE. Generated by immunoSEQ multiplex PCR, the TCRdb table keeps only in-frame clones and is missing some. The sample has hundreds of thousands of clones, around 73% seen once. V and J are TRBV5-8 and TRBJ1-3; weak D call: TRBD1 (5 bases). The sequencing sample was made of memory CD4+ T cells sorted from blood. Subset meaning: CD45RA-negative fraction. This TCR was recovered from a woman in her 30s in good health. The CDR3 DNA is TGTGCCAGCAGCTTGGGGGCAGGGACTGGAAACACCATATATTTT. Translating it yields CASSLGAGTGNTIYF. Variable domain in full (rest from reference TRBV5-8 and TRBJ1-3): EAGVTQSPTHLIKTRGQQATLRCSPISGHTSVYWYQQALGLGLQFLLWYDEGEERNRGNFPPRFSGRQFPNYSSELNVNALELEDSALYLCASSLGAGTGNTIYFGEGSWLTVV.